These 11 T cell receptor beta chains came from one sample sequenced in a study of blood T cell repertoires in COVID-19. The protocol was immunoSEQ multiplex PCR, while the TCRdb copy is restricted to in-frame clones and leaves out a portion. The repertoire includes around 100,000 clones, roughly 70% of them detected once, and 3% to 4.5% sits in the top ten. Sequencing used peripheral blood. These receptors came from a man between 65 and 80 years old with COVID-19, enrolled during active disease.

The CDR3 is CASRDSHLTDTQYF. The CDR3 region has the DNA TGTGCCAGTAGGGACAGCCATCTCACAGATACGCAGTATTTT. The chain combines TRBV2 with TRBJ2-3; TRBD1 aligns across 7 bases. The CDR3 spans 14 residues. Germline V lookup: CDR1 SNHLY, CDR2 FYNNEI. The J segment lost 2 bases and the V segment lost 9 bases, leaving 8 bases of the junction unmatched.

The gene calls are TRBV12-3 or TRBV12-4 and TRBJ1-1, with a tentative D call TRBD1 (6 bases). The CDR3 runs 13 residues. The V end was cut by 4 bases, the J end by 4 bases, with 10 bases between. CDR3 region: CASSYGQITEAFF. The CDR3 DNA reads TGTGCCAGCAGTTACGGACAGATCACTGAAGCTTTCTTT.

The rearrangement links TRBV6-6 to TRBJ2-1; maybe TRBD1 (5 bases). Germline V gives CDR1 MNHNY, CDR2 SVGAGI (reference sequence). Trimming pared 6 bases from V and 5 bases from J, leaving 14 bases between. The CDR3 runs 14 residues. CDR3 in amino acids: CASSLLWGDNEQFF. CDR3 nucleotides: TGTGCCAGCAGCCTTCTCTGGGGCGACAATGAGCAGTTCTTC.

The rearrangement links TRBV5-8 to TRBJ2-5; D call uncertain. The V end was cut by 4 bases, the J end by 5 bases, with 15 bases between. This CDR3 is built from 14 residues. Germline loops: CDR1 SGHTS, CDR2 YDEGEE. The CDR3 sequence: CASSARSTRETQYF. In DNA form, the CDR3 reads TGTGCCAGCAGCGCGAGATCAACCCGGGAGACCCAGTACTTC.

J is TRBJ2-1 and V is TRBV4-1; 15 bases line up with TRBD2. The CDR3 consists of 18 residues. Per the germline V gene, CDR1 is MGHRA and CDR2 is YSYEKL. J lost 5 bases, V lost 5 bases, and 10 bases had no gene match. Written as DNA, the CDR3 is TGCGCCAGCAGCTATAGGACTAGCGGGAGGGCCGGTAACAATGAGCAGTTCTTC. It codes for CASSYRTSGRAGNNEQFF.

The gene calls are TRBV7-2 and TRBJ2-5, with a possible D match to TRBD1 (6 bases). This CDR3 comprises 15 residues. V was shortened by 5 bases and J by 0 bases, with 13 bases between the two germline ends. Looked up from germline, CDR1 is SGHTA and CDR2 is FQGNSA. CDR3 in amino acids: CASSLDWTDQETQYF. The CDR3 DNA follows: TGTGCCAGCAGCCTTGATTGGACAGACCAAGAGACCCAGTACTTC.

This sequence joins TRBV7-2 and TRBJ1-2; D is possibly TRBD1 (5 bases). This CDR3 comprises 15 residues. Germline values: CDR1 SGHTA, CDR2 FQGNSA. Trimming removed 1 base from V and 5 bases from J, with 14 bases in between. DNA of the CDR3: TGTGCCAGCAGCTTAGGACAGACACGAAATTATGGCTACACCTTC. It yields the protein CASSLGQTRNYGYTF.

The genes are TRBV19 and TRBJ2-1; 12 bases are a match to TRBD2. Germline loops: CDR1 LNHDA, CDR2 SQIVND (reference sequence). V shed 3 bases and J 2 bases; nucleotides not matched to a gene: 2. CDR3 length: 16 amino acids. The CDR3 sequence is CASSMPSGRAYNEQFF. For the CDR3, the DNA is TGTGCCAGTAGTATGCCTAGCGGGAGGGCCTACAATGAGCAGTTCTTC.

This clone was picked up one time. This rearrangement joins TRBV5-1 to TRBJ2-1, with a weak D call TRBD2 (6 bases). This CDR3 has 15 residues. V was shortened by 7 bases and J by 3 bases, with 17 bases between the two germline ends. CDR1 and CDR2 (germline): SGHRS, YFSETQ. CDR3 sequence reads: CASVPEVADYNEQFF. CDR3 bases: TGCGCCAGCGTACCGGAGGTAGCGGACTACAATGAGCAGTTCTTC. Full variable domain (outside the CDR3, taken from reference TRBV5-1 and TRBJ2-1): KAGVTQTPRYLIKTRGQQVTLSCSPISGHRSVSWYQQTPGQGLQFLFEYFSETQRNKGNFPGRFSGRQFSNSRSEMNVSTLELGDSALYLCASVPEVADYNEQFFGPGTRLTVL.

The V and J genes are TRBV14 and TRBJ2-7; TRBD1 aligns across 9 bases. Germline V CDR1 and CDR2: SGHDN, FVKESK. With V trimmed by 3 bases and J by 0 bases, 6 bases remained unmatched. The CDR3 length is 16 residues. CDR3 DNA: TGTGCCAGCAGCCAGATCCGGGACAGGGTCTCCTACGAGCAGTACTTC. Protein product: CASSQIRDRVSYEQYF.

The chain joins TRBV4-2 to TRBJ2-1, with D possibly being TRBD2 (7 bases). Germline V gene data show CDR1 as LGHNA and CDR2 as YNFKEQ. This CDR3 has 17 amino acids. Trimming pared 1 base from V and 0 bases from J, leaving 13 bases between. The CDR3 nucleotides read TGTGCCAGCAGCCAAGTGAGGGGGGGGACCTCCTACAATGAGCAGTTCTTC. It encodes CASSQVRGGTSYNEQFF.